A selection of T cell receptor beta chains follows, all from one sample in a study of blood T cell repertoires in COVID-19. TCRdb keeps only in-frame clones here, not all; method: immunoSEQ multiplex PCR. The sample holds 100,000 or so clones, 80% to 95% seen once. The specimen sequenced was peripheral blood. Source of these receptors: a man between 70 and 80 years old with acute or convalescent COVID-19. The CDR3 runs from the conserved cysteine through the conserved F or W. The D gene is left open where the match is weak. Clone size is given for some rows only: seen once, a few or many times, or a class if the clone is expanded.

v_gene: TRBV9
d_gene: .
j_gene: TRBJ1-1
abundance: .
CDR3nt: TGTGCCAGTGGGGCCGGGACATCCATGAACACTGAAGCTTTCTTT
CDR3aa: CASGAGTSMNTEAFF

v_gene: TRBV12-3/TRBV12-4
d_gene: .
j_gene: TRBJ1-2
abundance: .
CDR3nt: TGTGCCAGCAGCCCCCGGCAGGGGTATGGCTACACCTTC
CDR3aa: CASSPRQGYGYTF

v_gene: TRBV7-2
d_gene: TRBD2
j_gene: TRBJ2-1
abundance: once
CDR3nt: TGTGCCAGCAGCCCGGGACTAGCGGGAGGCCCCTTCAATGAGCAGTTCTTC
CDR3aa: CASSPGLAGGPFNEQFF

v_gene: TRBV19
d_gene: .
j_gene: TRBJ2-2
abundance: .
CDR3nt: TGTGCCAGTAGTCTTAGTTCCGGGGAGCTGTTTTTT
CDR3aa: CASSLSSGELFF

v_gene: TRBV7-9
d_gene: TRBD2
j_gene: TRBJ2-7
abundance: .
CDR3nt: TGTGCCAGCAGCCCGAAGCCCAGTAGCGGGAGGACCTACGAGCAGTACTTC
CDR3aa: CASSPKPSSGRTYEQYF

v_gene: TRBV7-9
d_gene: .
j_gene: TRBJ1-1
abundance: .
CDR3nt: TGTGCCAGCAGCATCGACAGATGGGCTGAAGCTTTCTTT
CDR3aa: CASSIDRWAEAFF

v_gene: TRBV9
d_gene: .
j_gene: TRBJ1-2
abundance: .
CDR3nt: TGTGCCAGCAGTACTCCCCAGGGTAGCATGGCAGGCTACACCTTC
CDR3aa: CASSTPQGSMAGYTF

v_gene: TRBV2
d_gene: .
j_gene: TRBJ1-5
abundance: .
CDR3nt: TGTGCCAGCCACAATAGCAATCAGCCCCAGCATTTT
CDR3aa: CASHNSNQPQHF

v_gene: TRBV6-2/TRBV6-3
d_gene: .
j_gene: TRBJ1-1
abundance: .
CDR3nt: TGTGCCAGCAGTTACTCGACGGTAGTCGAACGACAGCTGTCTATGAACACTGAAGCTTTCTTT
CDR3aa: CASSYSTVVERQLSMNTEAFF

v_gene: TRBV5-8
d_gene: .
j_gene: TRBJ2-7
abundance: .
CDR3nt: TGTGCCAGCAGCCTACAGGGCGAGAGCTCCTACGAGCAGTACTTC
CDR3aa: CASSLQGESSYEQYF

v_gene: TRBV4-1
d_gene: .
j_gene: TRBJ1-1
abundance: .
CDR3nt: TGCGCCAGCAGCGACTCTCAGACTACTGAAGCTTTCTTT
CDR3aa: CASSDSQTTEAFF